This T cell receptor (beta chain) was sequenced during a study of cytomegalovirus exposure and HLA in healthy donors. Study-wide points: Altogether, 150 to 200 TCR beta chains were recorded as cytomegalovirus-associated.

After removal of 7 bases from V and 4 bases from J, the junction contained 8 bases not matched to a gene. Germline lookup yields CDR1 MDHEN and CDR2 SYDVKM. There are 15 residues in the CDR3. This PCR relied on a set of 60 Vbeta primers and 13 Jbeta primers. Clones were read by immunoSEQ multiplex PCR, and TCRdb kept only the in-frame ones, dropping some. The sample lists around 200,000 clones, around 80% occurring once. This clone has a handful of counts. Its matching antigen is unknown. The sequenced sample consisted of PBMCs. The genes are TRBV28 and TRBJ1-2, with TRBD1 matching 11 bases. The clonotype originates from an older woman in good health and CMV-seropositive. This chain's CDR3 is CASNTPGTGGYGYTF. In nucleotides, the CDR3 is TGTGCCAGCAATACTCCCGGGACAGGGGGCTATGGCTACACCTTC.